The text below deals with one T cell receptor beta chain. Given a much more abundant clone one base away, this may be a read error. Amplification of TCR beta used genomic DNA extracted from peripheral blood. The sample belongs to a study of T cell repertoires in aging, cancer and after chemotherapy. Multiplex touch-down PCR with TRB-A/B primers amplified rearranged V-D-J TRB sequences. TCRdb re-derived calls from the multiplex PCR reads in MiXCR, one entry per CDR3 protein. Here the sample spans more than 2,500 distinct CDR3 sequences, 25% being singletons. The CDR3 is 11 residues long. The V gene lost 2 bases and the J gene lost 7 bases, with 8 bases spanning the gap. Germline loops: CDR1 GTSNPN, CDR2 SVGIG (reference sequence).

This receptor was identified in a human donor with a solid tumor. Sequenced input: blood. The J gene is TRBJ1-1, the V gene TRBV30; D uncertain. CDR3 residues: CAWSLPREAFF. CDR3 DNA: TGTGCCTGGAGTCTCCCCCGTGAAGCTTTCTTT. Full variable domain (rest looked up from reference TRBV30 and TRBJ1-1): SQTIHQWPATLVQPVGSPLSLECTVEGTSNPNLYWYRQAAGRGLQLLFYSVGIGQISSEVPQNLSASRPQDRQFILSSKKLLLSDSGFYLCAWSLPREAFFGQGTRLTVV.